This T cell receptor (beta chain) was sequenced for a study of blood T cells in healthy people across ages. In the study overall: Researchers report that template switching captured about one barcoded beta molecule per two T cells.

The authors ran a second PCR of 7 to 11 cycles using a sample-barcoded 5' primer and a J-beta primer mix. TCRdb re-derived calls from the 5' RACE reads in MiXCR, one entry per CDR3 protein. Of 700,000 or so distinct CDR3 sequences listed, around two fifths were seen once; the top ten hold about 30%. Staff drew roughly 10 milliliters of peripheral blood from each donor. The sample taken for sequencing was blood. This TCR was sampled from a man aged 80 or over in good health.

The DNA for the CDR3 is TGTGCCAGTATGGGGGCGGGATGGGGCACAGATACGCAGTATTTT. Its protein is CASMGAGWGTDTQYF. This chain uses TRBV19 with TRBJ2-3; D is tentatively TRBD1 or TRBD2 (6 bases each). V shed 7 bases and J shed 1 base, with 15 bases lying between them. The germline V gene encodes CDR1 LNHDA and CDR2 SQIVND (reference sequence). CDR3 size: 15 residues.